This TCR beta chain appears in the sequencing data of a study of blood T cell repertoires in COVID-19. About the study: The United States, Italy and Spain supplied acute and convalescent COVID-19 samples. PBMCs, B-cell-depleted T cells, or T cells were the source of the cDNA or gDNA that made up the material.

Source study methods: The assay estimated nucleated cells by amplifying reference gene primers. Profiled with immunoSEQ multiplex PCR; TCRdb holds only in-frame clones, not every one. The DNA gave D and trimming, while V, J and clone size come from that table. Altogether some 200,000 clones are present, 75% to 85% being singletons, with the ten largest covering roughly 8.7%. The CDR3 has 15 amino acids. Trimming left V 4 bases short and J 0 bases short, with 10 bases between. Germline V gene lookup returns CDR1 SGDLS and CDR2 YYNGEE. This receptor was identified in a man aged 50-59 years with active or convalescent COVID-19. The chain employs TRBV9 and TRBJ1-4; D is ambiguous. Material: peripheral blood. CDR3 loop: CASSPSSATNEKLFF. DNA of the CDR3: TGTGCCAGCAGCCCGAGTTCCGCAACTAATGAAAAACTGTTTTTT.